This passage covers 16 T cell receptor beta chains from one sample sequenced in a study of identical twins. One entry per CDR3 protein, called by TCRdb with MiXCR from the 5' RACE reads. The profile shows around 370,000 distinct CDR3 sequences, 8.5% to 10% of them singletons. The material sequenced was naive T cells sorted from blood. These receptor sequences come from a woman aged 45 to 65 in good health.

This clonotype turned up a few times. The chain carries TRBV19 and TRBJ1-1; 11 bases line up with TRBD1. V was pared by 3 bases and J by 8 bases, with 2 bases of the junction left unmatched. Germline assignment: CDR1 LNHDA and CDR2 SQIVND (reference sequence). There are 13 residues in the CDR3. The DNA for the CDR3 is TGTGCCAGTAGTATCGGGACAGGGGGAGAAGCTTTCTTT. Amino acid sequence: CASSIGTGGEAFF.

This clonotype was seen at least ten times. This chain uses TRBV29-1 with TRBJ2-2, with 9 bases matching TRBD2. Trimming removed 1 base from V and 0 bases from J; junction bases left unmatched: 3. CDR1 and CDR2 (germline): SQVTM, ANQGSEA. The CDR3 length is 16 residues. CDR3 coding DNA: TGCAGCGTTGAAGGTGCTAGCGGGACGAACACCGGGGAGCTGTTTTTT. This codes for CSVEGASGTNTGELFF.

This clonotype was seen a few times. The chain recombines TRBV29-1 with TRBJ2-7; D might be TRBD2 (6 bases). The CDR3 is 15 residues long. Germline V CDR1 and CDR2: SQVTM, ANQGSEA. V lost 3 bases and J 2 bases, leaving 17 bases between the germline ends. CDR3 in amino acids: CSVDFKEGLTYEQYV. Here the CDR3 DNA reads TGCAGCGTTGATTTTAAGGAGGGCCTAACCTACGAGCAGTACGTC.

The V call is TRBV4-1, the J call TRBJ2-1; TRBD2 might be the D (6 bases). Germline values: CDR1 MGHRA, CDR2 YSYEKL. This CDR3 comprises 11 residues. Trimming left V 1 base short and J 14 bases short, with 9 bases between. Here the CDR3 reads CASSQGGRKFF. Here the CDR3 DNA reads TGCGCCAGCAGCCAAGGAGGGAGGAAGTTCTTC.

The genes are TRBV23-1 and TRBJ2-6; D gene ambiguous. TRBV23-1 is an open reading frame whose function is uncertain. V lost 9 bases and J 0 bases, leaving 21 bases between the germline ends. This CDR3 has 18 amino acids. In nucleotides, the CDR3 is TGCGCCAGAGCGCTTGAGAGCAGGAAAACCTCTGGGGCCAACGTCCTGACTTTC. Its protein is CARALESRKTSGANVLTF.

This clonotype has just a few counts. The chain links TRBV20-1 to TRBJ1-1; D may be TRBD1 (6 bases). Germline V CDR1 and CDR2: DFQATT, SNEGSKA (reference sequence). This CDR3 has 13 amino acids. The germline V and J ends were trimmed by 4 bases and 7 bases, with 16 bases remaining between them. CDR3 loop: CSAISGARGEAFF. CDR3 coding DNA: TGCAGTGCTATATCGGGGGCGCGTGGTGAAGCTTTCTTT.

This clonotype was seen many times. The J gene is TRBJ2-4, the V gene TRBV11-2; D possibly corresponds to TRBD2 (6 bases). With 1 base removed from V and 1 base from J, the gap between germline ends came to 8 bases. CDR1 and CDR2 (germline): SGHAT, FQNNGV. The CDR3 runs to 15 residues. CDR3 in DNA: TGTGCCAGCAGCTTAGGCGGGATGGCCAAAAACATTCAGTACTTC. Protein sequence: CASSLGGMAKNIQYF.

The chain joins TRBV15 to TRBJ2-7; 7 bases map to TRBD1. The CDR3 spans 14 residues. V shed 5 bases, J shed 4 bases, and the junction held 8 bases outside the gene matches. Germline values: CDR1 LNHNV, CDR2 YYDKDF (reference sequence). The CDR3 nucleotides are TGTGCCACCAGCGTGATAGGGGGCCGGTACGAGCAGTACTTC. Protein sequence: CATSVIGGRYEQYF.

V is TRBV7-8 and J is TRBJ2-7; D is uncertain. This CDR3 spans 13 amino acids. The germline gives CDR1 SGHVS, CDR2 FQNEAQ. Trimming took off 2 bases at V and 4 bases at J, with 9 bases between the two ends. CDR3 bases: TGTGCCAGCAGCTTAACTGGCAGGTACGAGCAGTACGTC. Its protein is CASSLTGRYEQYV.

This clonotype was counted many times. This chain connects TRBV28 to TRBJ1-2; tentative D call: TRBD1 (6 bases). Trimming removed 6 bases at V and 4 bases at J, with 9 bases between. There are 12 residues in the CDR3. Per the germline V gene, CDR1 is MDHEN and CDR2 is SYDVKM. The chain's CDR3 is CASSRTVYGYTF. CDR3 sequence (DNA): TGTGCCAGCAGCCGGACAGTCTATGGCTACACCTTC.

V gene TRBV27 combines with J gene TRBJ2-1; D gene unclear. Germline V gene data show CDR1 as MNHEY and CDR2 as SMNVEV (reference sequence). This CDR3 has 12 residues. The ends were cut back, 5 bases at V and 10 bases at J, with 12 bases in the middle. This CDR3 reads CASSPGRLEQFF. As DNA, the CDR3 is TGTGCCAGCAGTCCCGGGCGGTTGGAGCAGTTCTTC.

V usage is TRBV5-5 and J usage is TRBJ2-1; 8 nucleotides align to TRBD2. Germline V gene sequence: CDR1 SGHKS, CDR2 YYEKEE (reference sequence). The CDR3 has 16 amino acids. Trimming at V came to 4 bases and at J to 4 bases, leaving 10 bases not matched to a gene. The CDR3: CASSLRGSGNYNEQFF. CDR3 nucleotides: TGTGCCAGCAGCCTCCGGGGTAGCGGGAATTACAATGAGCAGTTCTTC.

Ten or more counts support this clonotype. The chain joins TRBV25-1 to TRBJ2-3; 7 bases map to TRBD2. The CDR3 is 13 amino acids. Per germline, CDR1 MGHDK and CDR2 SYGVNS. The ends lost 3 bases at V and 5 bases at J; junction bases unmatched: 2. Written as DNA, the CDR3 is TGTGCCAGCAGTGATGGGGGGGTAGATACGCAGTATTTT. Its protein product is CASSDGGVDTQYF.

This clonotype was detected ten times or more. DNA for the CDR3: TGTGCCAGCAGCCAAGAGGGACTTTCTTCGTCACCCCTCCACTTT. It codes for CASSQEGLSSSPLHF. This rearrangement joins TRBV3-1 to TRBJ1-6; D is possibly TRBD1 (5 bases). There are 15 residues in the CDR3. Germline values: CDR1 LGHDT, CDR2 YNNKEL (reference sequence). V lost 0 bases, J lost 10 bases, and 13 bases lay in between.

The chain combines TRBV5-1 with TRBJ2-3, with D possibly being TRBD2 (5 bases). The CDR3 has 14 residues. The V and J ends lost 4 bases and 5 bases respectively, with 14 bases between them. Germline V CDR1 and CDR2: SGHRS, YFSETQ. The CDR3 DNA sequence: TGCGCCAGCAGCCTACTAGTTAGATTAGATACGCAGTATTTT. Its protein product is CASSLLVRLDTQYF.

This clonotype was counted at least ten times. The CDR3 region has the DNA TGTGCCAGCAGTGTATACGAGCAGTACGTC. Residues: CASSVYEQYV. The chain couples TRBV2 to TRBJ2-7; no firm D call. CDR1 and CDR2 (germline): SNHLY, FYNNEI. Trimming took 4 bases from V and 4 from J, leaving 2 bases between them. The CDR3 runs 10 residues.